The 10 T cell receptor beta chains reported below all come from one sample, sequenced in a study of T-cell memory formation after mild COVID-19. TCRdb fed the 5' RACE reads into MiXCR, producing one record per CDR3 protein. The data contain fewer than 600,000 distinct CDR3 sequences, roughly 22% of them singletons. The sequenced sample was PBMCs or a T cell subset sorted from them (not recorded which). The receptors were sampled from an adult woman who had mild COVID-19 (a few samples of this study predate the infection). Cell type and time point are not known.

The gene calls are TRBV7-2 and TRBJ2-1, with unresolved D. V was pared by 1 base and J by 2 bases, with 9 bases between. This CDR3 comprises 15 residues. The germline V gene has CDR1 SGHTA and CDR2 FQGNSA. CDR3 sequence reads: CASSLDVLAYNEQFF. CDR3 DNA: TGTGCCAGCAGCTTAGATGTCCTAGCCTACAATGAGCAGTTCTTC.

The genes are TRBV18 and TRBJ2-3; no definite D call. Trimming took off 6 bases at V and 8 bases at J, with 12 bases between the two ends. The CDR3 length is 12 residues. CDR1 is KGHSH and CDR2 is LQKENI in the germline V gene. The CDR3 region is CASSADSSTQYF. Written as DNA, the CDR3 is TGTGCCAGCTCCGCCGACTCCAGTACGCAGTATTTT.

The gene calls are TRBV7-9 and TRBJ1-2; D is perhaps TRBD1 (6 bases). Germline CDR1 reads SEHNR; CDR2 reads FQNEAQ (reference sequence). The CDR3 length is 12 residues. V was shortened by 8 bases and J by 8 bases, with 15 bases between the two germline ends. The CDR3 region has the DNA TGTGCCAGCGGCGGGGGGGGCGAGGGCTACACCTTC. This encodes CASGGGGEGYTF.

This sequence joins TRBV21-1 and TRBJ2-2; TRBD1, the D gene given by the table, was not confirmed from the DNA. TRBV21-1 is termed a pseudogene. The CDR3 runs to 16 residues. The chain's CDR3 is CASRNSGQGDTGELFF. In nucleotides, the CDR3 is TGTGCCAGCAGGAACTCGGGACAGGGGGACACCGGGGAGCTGTTTTTT.

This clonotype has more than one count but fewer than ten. In DNA form, the CDR3 reads TGTGCCACCAGTGATTTGTTCGGGACAGGCTACAATGAGCAGTTCTTC. As protein: CATSDLFGTGYNEQFF. The rearrangement links TRBV24-1 to TRBJ2-1, with TRBD1 identical over 8 bases. Looked up from germline, CDR1 is KGHDR and CDR2 is SFDVKD. The CDR3 consists of 16 residues. Trimming removed 0 bases from V and 3 bases from J; junction bases left unmatched: 3.

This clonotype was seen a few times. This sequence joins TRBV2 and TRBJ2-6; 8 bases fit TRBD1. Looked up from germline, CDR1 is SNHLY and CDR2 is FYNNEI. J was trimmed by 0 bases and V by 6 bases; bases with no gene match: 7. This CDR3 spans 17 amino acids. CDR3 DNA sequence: TGTGCCAGCAGCCTGACAGGGGACCTCTCTGGGGCCAACGTCCTGACTTTC. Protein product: CASSLTGDLSGANVLTF.

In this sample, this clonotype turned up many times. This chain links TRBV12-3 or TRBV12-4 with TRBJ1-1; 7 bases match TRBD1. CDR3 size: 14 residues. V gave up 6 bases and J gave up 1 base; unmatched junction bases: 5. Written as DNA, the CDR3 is TGTGCCAGCAGCCTCGGGACAGCGAACACTGAAGCTTTCTTT. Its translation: CASSLGTANTEAFF.

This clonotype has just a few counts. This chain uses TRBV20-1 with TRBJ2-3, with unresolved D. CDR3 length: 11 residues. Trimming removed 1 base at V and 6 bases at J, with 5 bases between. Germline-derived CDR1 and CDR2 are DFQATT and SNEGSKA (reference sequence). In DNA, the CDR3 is TGCAGTGCTAGAGTAGATGATACGCAGTATTTT. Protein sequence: CSARVDDTQYF.

Here the CDR3 reads CAISDSYRTEAFF. In DNA, the CDR3 is TGTGCCATCAGTGACTCTTATCGGACTGAAGCTTTCTTT. The V call is TRBV10-3, the J call TRBJ1-1; no firm D call. The CDR3 loop spans 13 amino acids. The V and J ends lost 3 bases and 5 bases respectively, with 10 bases between them. Looked up from germline, CDR1 is ENHRY and CDR2 is SYGVKD.

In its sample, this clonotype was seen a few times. The CDR3: CASRVLATSSTDTQYF. CDR3 sequence (DNA): TGTGCCAGCAGGGTACTAGCGACTTCTAGCACAGATACGCAGTATTTT. The V and J genes are TRBV12-3 or TRBV12-4 and TRBJ2-3, with 7 positions matching TRBD2. The CDR3 consists of 16 residues. V shed 6 bases and J 0 bases; nucleotides not matched to a gene: 9.